A single T cell receptor beta chain is shown here with its context. Its specificity is not known. The junction shows a germline mismatch at one end, possibly a read error. The entry originates in a study of tumor-infiltrating lymphocytes in primary liver carcinoma. Overall study results and limits: The top-250-clone fraction was significantly higher in tumors than in blood (p = 0.039).

Priming with a constant-region primer yielded TCR beta cDNA from 400 to 500 ng total RNA. Libraries for TCR beta were built through three nested multiplex PCR rounds, which together made up a slightly modified ARM-PCR procedure. Researchers ran the first two PCR rounds for roughly 10 cycles each with TRBV1-TRBV30 forward primers and a C-beta reverse primer. MiXCR, applied by TCRdb to the multiplex PCR reads, yields one record per CDR3 protein. Here the sample spans about 190,000 distinct CDR3 sequences, around four fifths being singletons. From unsorted bulk tissue weighing about 20-31 mg, DNA and RNA were co-extracted. All tumor samples contained more than 80% viable tumor cells. The CDR3 is made up of 16 amino acids.

The source material was tumor tissue from primary liver carcinoma. This TCR came from a man aged 35-49 years with primary liver carcinoma and hepatitis B virus infection. The chain links TRBV12-3 or TRBV12-4 to TRBJ2-7; TRBD1 might be the D (6 bases). The CDR3 sequence is CGSSLWGQGRSNEQYF. CDR3 coding DNA: TGTGGCAGCAGTTTATGGGGGCAAGGGAGATCCAACGAGCAGTACTTC.